A selection of T cell receptor beta chains follows, all from one sample in a study of blood T cell repertoires in COVID-19. Assay: immunoSEQ multiplex PCR; the TCRdb copy retains only in-frame clones and omits some. The sample gives about 170,000 clones, about 80% of which show up once; less than 15% is in the top ten. Sequences were obtained from PBMCs or T cells enriched from blood (not recorded which). The source of these receptors is a man aged 50-59 years who had recovered from COVID-19. CDR3s include the opening cysteine and the closing phenylalanine or tryptophan. Fields, in order: V gene, clone size, J gene, D gene, CDR3 DNA, CDR3 protein. The D gene is left open where the match is weak. Some rows mark clone size as missing; the rest say once, few, many or name a class of expanded clone.

>TRBV4-1|.|TRBJ1-2|.
TGCGCCAGCAGCCAAGATCCGGCCGCGGACTATGGCTACACCTTC
CASSQDPAADYGYTF
>TRBV7-2|.|TRBJ2-2|.
TGTGCCAGCAGCGCAAGGAGGGACGGCAACACCGGGGAGCTGTTTTTT
CASSARRDGNTGELFF
>TRBV7-2|once|TRBJ2-1|.
TGTGCCAGCAGCTCGCAGAGAGGTGAGCAGTTCTTC
CASSSQRGEQFF
>TRBV2|.|TRBJ2-1|.
TGTGCCACACGACAGGCGACCTACAATGAGCAGTTCTTC
CATRQATYNEQFF
>TRBV6-2/TRBV6-3|.|TRBJ1-1|.
TGTGCCAGCAGTGAGAGGGGGAGCACTGAAGCTTTCTTT
CASSERGSTEAFF
>TRBV27|.|TRBJ1-2|.
TGTGCCAGCAGTTTATGGCAGGGGTATGGCTACACCTTC
CASSLWQGYGYTF
>TRBV5-6|.|TRBJ1-1|.
TGTGCCAGCAGCTTGGCCAGGCGGCAGGGGTACACTGAAGCTTTCTTT
CASSLARRQGYTEAFF
>TRBV21-1|many|TRBJ1-6|.
TGTGCCAGCCATATGAGGGCCGAGGGACCCCTCCACTTT
CASHMRAEGPLHF
>TRBV3-1/TRBV3-2|.|TRBJ1-2|TRBD1
TGTGCCAGCAGCCAAGTCCCGGACAGGGACCTCTATGGCTACACCTTC
CASSQVPDRDLYGYTF
>TRBV11-3|.|TRBJ2-3|TRBD1
TGTGCCAGCAGCTTACGGACAGGGGGTTCAGATACGCAGTATTTT
CASSLRTGGSDTQYF
>TRBV12-5|.|TRBJ2-3|.
TGTGCTAGTGGTTTGGGGCTACCAGGGGATACGCAGTATTTT
CASGLGLPGDTQYF
>TRBV11-1|.|TRBJ1-1|.
TGTGCCAGCGCCCCGGAAAAGGGGTACACTGAAGCTTTCTTT
CASAPEKGYTEAFF
>TRBV27|.|TRBJ1-5|.
TGTGCCAGCAGTTCCACGGGGTCTTTTCATAGCAATCAGCCCCAGCATTTT
CASSSTGSFHSNQPQHF
>TRBV19|.|TRBJ1-2|.
TGTGCCAGTAGTATCGGGCGGGTCTATGGCTACACCTTC
CASSIGRVYGYTF
>TRBV7-2|.|TRBJ1-6|.
TGTGCCAGCAGCCCCATGGCTAATTCACCCCTCCACTTT
CASSPMANSPLHF
>TRBV5-1|.|TRBJ1-5|.
TGCGCCAGCAGCTCTTTCCAAAGGCGGGGGGCTTATAGCAATCAGCCCCAGCATTTT
CASSSFQRRGAYSNQPQHF
>TRBV7-2|.|TRBJ1-2|.
TGTGCCAGCAGCTTAACAGCCGACTATGGCTACACCTTC
CASSLTADYGYTF
>TRBV5-1|.|TRBJ1-4|.
TGCGCCAGCAGCGTTCAGGGATTCACTAATGAAAAACTGTTTTTT
CASSVQGFTNEKLFF
>TRBV18|.|TRBJ1-2|TRBD1
TGTGCCAGCTCCCCCGGGACAGGGTATGGCTACACCTTC
CASSPGTGYGYTF
>TRBV11-1|.|TRBJ1-3|TRBD1
TGTGCCAGCAGCTTCGGACAGGGTTCTGGAAACACCATATATTTT
CASSFGQGSGNTIYF
>TRBV5-1|.|TRBJ1-2|.
TGCGCCAGCAGCTTGGAAGGGGAATTAGGCTACACCTTC
CASSLEGELGYTF
>TRBV6-5|.|TRBJ2-2|.
TGTGCCAGCAGTCCTAGGGGTAGAACCGGGGAGCTGTTTTTT
CASSPRGRTGELFF
>TRBV5-1|once|TRBJ1-3|.
TGCGCCAGCAGCCTGGCCCCTACGTCGGGAAACACCATATATTTT
CASSLAPTSGNTIYF
>TRBV6-5|.|TRBJ1-1|.
TGTGCCAGCAGTCAGGGGAGGGTAAACACTGAAGCTTTCTTT
CASSQGRVNTEAFF
>TRBV10-3|.|TRBJ1-3|TRBD1
TGTGCCATCAGTGACCCGGGACAGGGGGCGCCGGGAAACACCATATATTTT
CAISDPGQGAPGNTIYF
>TRBV18|.|TRBJ1-2|TRBD1
TGTGCCAGCTCGCCTACCCGGGACAGGGCTGTTCCCTATGGCTACACCTTC
CASSPTRDRAVPYGYTF
>TRBV9|few|TRBJ2-1|.
TGTGCCAGCAGCTTGACAGGGAGTCTAGCGTCCAATGAGCAGTTCTTC
CASSLTGSLASNEQFF
>TRBV3-1/TRBV3-2|.|TRBJ2-5|.
TGTGCCAGCAGCCAGCCCGACAGCCAAGAGACCCAGTACTTC
CASSQPDSQETQYF
>TRBV10-3|.|TRBJ2-3|TRBD1
TGTGCCATCAGAGCCGGGACAGGGGGCACAGATACGCAGTATTTT
CAIRAGTGGTDTQYF
>TRBV28|.|TRBJ2-3|TRBD2
TGTGCCAGCAGTGCCGTGGAGCGGGGGGGTCGCACAGATACGCAGTATTTT
CASSAVERGGRTDTQYF
>TRBV5-4|.|TRBJ1-1|TRBD1
TGTGCCAGCAGCTTGGGAGGTGGGTACAGGGGGAACACTGAAGCTTTCTTT
CASSLGGGYRGNTEAFF
>TRBV30|.|TRBJ1-3|.
TGTGCCTGGAGTGCGAGGGGGTACAATGGAAACACCATATATTTT
CAWSARGYNGNTIYF
>TRBV7-2|.|TRBJ2-7|.
TGTGCCAGCAGCTTAGCAGTGGGGAGAAGCTCCTACGAGCAGTACTTC
CASSLAVGRSSYEQYF
>TRBV6-4|.|TRBJ2-7|TRBD2
TGTGCCAGCAGGAACGGGGCGGGGGTCTACGAGCAGTACTTC
CASRNGAGVYEQYF
>TRBV19|.|TRBJ2-7|.
TGTGCCAGTAGTATTGGGCAGGAGGTGTACTACGAGCAGTACTTC
CASSIGQEVYYEQYF
>TRBV5-4|.|TRBJ2-1|TRBD1
TGTGCCAGCAGCTTGGCCTCGGGACAGCACAATGAGCAGTTCTTC
CASSLASGQHNEQFF
>TRBV7-2|few|TRBJ2-5|.
TGTGCCAGCAGCCGGGGGAGAACGGAGACCCAGTACTTC
CASSRGRTETQYF
>TRBV7-9|.|TRBJ2-2|TRBD2
TGTGCCAGCACCCCCCCGGGACTAGGGGGTGCCGGGGAGCTGTTTTTT
CASTPPGLGGAGELFF
>TRBV2|.|TRBJ2-7|TRBD1
TGTGCCAGCAGGCCGGGACAGGGGTTGCACGAGCAGTACTTC
CASRPGQGLHEQYF
>TRBV7-2|.|TRBJ1-1|.
TGTGCCAGCAGGGCGATTTCGGGTACTGAAGCTTTCTTT
CASRAISGTEAFF
>TRBV5-1|.|TRBJ2-7|.
TGCGCCAGCAGCTTGGAGGGGTCTGTAAACCACGAGCAGTACTTC
CASSLEGSVNHEQYF
>TRBV15|.|TRBJ2-3|TRBD1
TGTGCCACCAGCAGAAGACAGGGACCTAGCACAGATACGCAGTATTTT
CATSRRQGPSTDTQYF
>TRBV11-3|.|TRBJ1-1|.
TGTGCCAGCAGCTCCGGGGGGAACACTGAAGCTTTCTTT
CASSSGGNTEAFF
>TRBV7-3|.|TRBJ2-2|.
TGTGCCAGCAGCGCCGGTCACAGGGACACCGGGGAGCTGTTTTTT
CASSAGHRDTGELFF
>TRBV3-1/TRBV3-2|.|TRBJ2-5|.
TGTGCCAGCAGCCAAGTTGAGTTTCAAGAGACCCAGTACTTC
CASSQVEFQETQYF
>TRBV7-9|once|TRBJ1-2|TRBD1
TGTGCCAGCAGCTTAGACGTAGGGGGCGGCTACACCTTC
CASSLDVGGGYTF
>TRBV5-1|.|TRBJ2-2|TRBD1
TGCGCCAGCAGCTTGGAGACAGGGGGAAGAACCGGGGAGCTGTTTTTT
CASSLETGGRTGELFF
>TRBV10-1|.|TRBJ1-2|.
TGCGCCAGCAGTCAACAGGGCGGCTATGGCTACACCTTC
CASSQQGGYGYTF
>TRBV7-9|few|TRBJ2-5|.
TGTGCCAGCAGCTCTAGCCCGGGACACAGGAGGGAGACCCAGTACTTC
CASSSSPGHRRETQYF
>TRBV2|.|TRBJ1-2|TRBD1
TGTGCCAGCACCACAGGGGGCTTCGGTGGCTACACCTTC
CASTTGGFGGYTF
>TRBV18|.|TRBJ1-1|TRBD1
TGTGCCAGCTCACCGTCAATGGGACAGGGGTTGGAGTTGGCTTTCTTT
CASSPSMGQGLELAFF
>TRBV3-1/TRBV3-2|.|TRBJ1-6|TRBD1
TGTGCCAGCAGCCAGACGACAGGGAACAATTCACCCCTCCACTTT
CASSQTTGNNSPLHF
>TRBV7-9|.|TRBJ1-3|.
TGTGCCAGCAGCTTAGCCAGGGGATCTGGAAACACCATATATTTT
CASSLARGSGNTIYF
>TRBV4-2|.|TRBJ2-1|TRBD2
TGTGCCAGCAGCCGACCTTCTAGCGGGATCCACAATGAGCAGTTCTTC
CASSRPSSGIHNEQFF
>TRBV14|.|TRBJ1-2|.
TGTGCCAGCAGCCCCAAGGCCCCCAGGGATAGAGACGGCTACACCTTC
CASSPKAPRDRDGYTF
>TRBV7-7|few|TRBJ2-5|.
TGTGCTAGCAGCTTAGGGTCGGGGTACAGAGAGACCCAGTACTTC
CASSLGSGYRETQYF
>TRBV7-8|.|TRBJ1-2|.
TGTGCCAGCAGTTTAATCAGGGCTGCCGAGGGCTACACCTTC
CASSLIRAAEGYTF
>TRBV25-1|.|TRBJ1-6|.
TGTGCCAGCAGTGAATCTGTCCATAATTCACCCCTCCACTTT
CASSESVHNSPLHF
>TRBV27|.|TRBJ1-4|TRBD1
TGTGCCAGCAGTTCAAACAGGGGCCGGTCGAATGAAAAACTGTTTTTT
CASSSNRGRSNEKLFF
>TRBV6-5|.|TRBJ2-7|.
TGTGCCGGTCACAGGGACGAGCAGTACTTC
CAGHRDEQYF